These 27 T cell receptor beta chains were all obtained from the same sample, sequenced in a study of blood T cell repertoires in COVID-19. Some clones are missing from TCRdb's copy, which holds only in-frame ones; the method was immunoSEQ multiplex PCR. The sample includes some 73,000 clones, approximately 86% of them seen just once. Material for sequencing was peripheral blood. These receptor sequences come from an older woman with acute or convalescent COVID-19.

The chain is built from TRBV7-9 and TRBJ2-5, with 14 bases fitting TRBD2. Germline loops: CDR1 SEHNR, CDR2 FQNEAQ (reference sequence). The CDR3 length is 16 residues. V shed 5 bases and J 3 bases; nucleotides not matched to a gene: 5. This chain's CDR3 is CASSRTSGGTEETQYF. The CDR3 nucleotides read TGTGCCAGCAGCCGGACTAGCGGGGGGACCGAAGAGACCCAGTACTTC.

V gene TRBV19 combines with J gene TRBJ2-5, with 9 bases aligning to TRBD1. Unmatched junction bases numbered 6, after V lost 5 bases and J lost 5 bases. This CDR3 region has 14 residues. CDR1 and CDR2 (germline): LNHDA, SQIVND (reference sequence). This CDR3 is CASSVQGARETQYF. In nucleotides, the CDR3 is TGTGCCAGTAGTGTACAGGGGGCCCGGGAGACCCAGTACTTC.

The genes are TRBV3-1 (or the pseudogene TRBV3-2) and TRBJ1-3; TRBD1 agrees at 8 bases. The V gene's germline CDR1 is LGHDT and CDR2 YNNKEL (reference sequence). This CDR3 is 18 amino acids long. Trimming at V came to 0 bases and at J to 5 bases, leaving 12 bases not matched to a gene. The CDR3 DNA reads TGTGCCAGCAGCCAAGAACCGACAGGGGTGGGTAGAAGAAACACCATATATTTT. This encodes CASSQEPTGVGRRNTIYF.

The table lists this clone with a count of one. The rearrangement links TRBV5-1 to TRBJ2-1, with TRBD1 matching over 8 bases. The V gene end was trimmed by 1 base and the J gene end by 0 bases; junction bases not matched to a gene: 15. The CDR3 totals 20 residues. The V gene's germline CDR1 is SGHRS and CDR2 YFSETQ. This CDR3 is CASSLPHRIPDRASYNEQFF. The CDR3 DNA reads as TGCGCCAGCAGCTTGCCGCACCGAATTCCGGACAGGGCCTCCTACAATGAGCAGTTCTTC.

This chain links TRBV7-9 with TRBJ1-2; D not certain. The length of the CDR3 is 12 residues. Germline loops: CDR1 SEHNR, CDR2 FQNEAQ (reference sequence). Trimming shortened V by 5 bases and J by 4 bases, and 8 bases separated the two germline ends. The CDR3 DNA reads TGTGCCAGCAGCCCGCTAACCTATGGCTACACCTTC. It encodes CASSPLTYGYTF.

This clone has a handful of counts. The V and J genes are TRBV27 and TRBJ2-2; 8 bases line up with TRBD2. Germline V gene sequence: CDR1 MNHEY, CDR2 SMNVEV (reference sequence). This CDR3 contains 17 residues. After removal of 2 bases from V and 6 bases from J, the junction contained 11 bases not matched to a gene. The CDR3 loop is CASSLSRRPGGAGELFF. The CDR3, as DNA: TGTGCCAGCAGTTTAAGCCGCCGGCCGGGGGGGGCCGGGGAGCTGTTTTTT.

The rearrangement links TRBV6-6 to TRBJ1-6; 8 nucleotides match TRBD1. Per the germline V gene, CDR1 is MNHNY and CDR2 is SVGAGI (reference sequence). With V trimmed by 2 bases and J by 8 bases, 8 bases remained unmatched. This CDR3 contains 16 residues. CDR3 region: CASSYRWQGADSPLHF. The CDR3 bases are TGTGCCAGCAGTTACAGGTGGCAGGGGGCAGATTCACCCCTCCACTTT.

The chain combines TRBV5-4 with TRBJ1-5; 7 nucleotides line up with TRBD1. This CDR3 is built from 15 residues. Germline-derived CDR1 and CDR2 are SGHNT and YYREEE (reference sequence). V trimming: 2 bases; J trimming: 11 bases; junction bases outside the gene matches: 13. The CDR3 nucleotides are TGTGCCAGCAGCTTACAGGGGCAAGGACCAGAGACCCAGCATTTT. Translated: CASSLQGQGPETQHF.

This chain uses TRBV27 with TRBJ1-2; TRBD1 aligns across 9 bases. This CDR3 comprises 14 residues. The J segment lost 7 bases and the V segment lost 7 bases, leaving 10 bases of the junction unmatched. CDR1 and CDR2 from the germline V gene are MNHEY and SMNVEV (reference sequence). The CDR3: CASIQTDRGRGYTF. CDR3 sequence (DNA): TGTGCCAGCATCCAAACGGACAGGGGCCGTGGCTACACCTTC.

The gene calls are TRBV19 and TRBJ2-3; D not resolved. CDR1 is LNHDA, CDR2 SQIVND, per germline (reference sequence). This CDR3 contains 12 residues. Trimming cost V 5 bases and J 6 bases, with 9 bases left between them. The CDR3 reads CASSASRDTQYF. The CDR3 bases are TGTGCCAGTAGTGCCTCCAGGGATACGCAGTATTTT.

The V gene is TRBV3-1 (or the pseudogene TRBV3-2), the J gene TRBJ2-1; 10 positions match TRBD2. With 6 bases clipped from V and 0 bases from J, the junction kept 2 bases outside the gene matches. The CDR3 contains 15 residues. Germline CDR1 reads LGHDT; CDR2 reads YNNKEL (reference sequence). The CDR3 nucleotides read TGTGCCAGCAGTCTAGCGGGGGTCTCCTACAATGAGCAGTTCTTC. Its translation: CASSLAGVSYNEQFF.

The V call is TRBV29-1, the J call TRBJ1-1; 8 positions agree with TRBD1. The germline CDR1 and CDR2 sequences are SQVTM and ANQGSEA. V gave up 3 bases and J gave up 7 bases; unmatched junction bases: 7. This CDR3 contains 13 residues. CDR3 in DNA: TGCAGCGTTGAGGGCAGGGGGCGTAATGAAGCTTTCTTT. Encoded protein: CSVEGRGRNEAFF. Filled out from reference TRBV29-1 and TRBJ1-1, the complete variable domain reads SAVISQKPSRDICQRGTSLTIQCQVDSQVTMMFWYRQQPGQSLTLIATANQGSEATYESGFVIDKFPISRPNLTFSTLTVSNMSPEDSSIYLCSVEGRGRNEAFFGQGTRLTVV.

This clone was seen just once. V and J are TRBV18 and TRBJ2-5; 8 bases are shared with TRBD2. Looked up from germline, CDR1 is KGHSH and CDR2 is LQKENI. This CDR3 has 16 residues. The trim removed 0 bases at V and 4 bases at J, leaving 7 bases unmatched. The chain's CDR3 is CASSPPVRGGPETQYF. The CDR3 region has the DNA TGTGCCAGCTCACCACCGGTCCGGGGGGGCCCAGAGACCCAGTACTTC.

The chain uses TRBV11-2 and TRBJ2-2, with 8 bases identical to TRBD2. Germline CDR1 SGHAT, CDR2 FQNNGV. The ends lost 5 bases at V and 7 bases at J; junction bases unmatched: 9. The CDR3 extends over 15 amino acids. The CDR3 loop reads CASSPVSGGGGELFF. CDR3 DNA: TGTGCCAGCAGCCCAGTGAGCGGGGGTGGCGGGGAGCTGTTTTTT.

The V gene is TRBV28, the J gene TRBJ2-3, with TRBD2 matching 11 bases. This CDR3 is built from 15 residues. Per germline, CDR1 MDHEN and CDR2 SYDVKM. J gave up 4 bases and V 3 bases, and 3 bases lay outside the gene matches. CDR3 residues: CASSFLAGGPDTQYF. In DNA, the CDR3 is TGTGCCAGCAGTTTTTTAGCGGGGGGGCCAGATACGCAGTATTTT. Combining the CDR3 with reference TRBV28 and TRBJ2-3 gives the whole variable domain DVKVTQSSRYLVKRTGEKVFLECVQDMDHENMFWYRQDPGLGLRLIYFSYDVKMKEKGDIPEGYSVSREKKERFSLILESASTNQTSMYLCASSFLAGGPDTQYFGPGTRLTVL.

The chain couples TRBV12-5 to TRBJ2-1; TRBD2 aligns across 8 bases. Trimming cost V 4 bases and J 4 bases; bases outside gene matches: 6. In germline, CDR1 is LGHNT, CDR2 FRNRAP. The CDR3 loop spans 15 amino acids. CDR3 DNA sequence: TGTGCTAGTGGTTCTACTGAGCGGGGGTACAATGAGCAGTTCTTC. It is translated as CASGSTERGYNEQFF.

The chain combines TRBV20-1 with TRBJ1-5, with D possibly matching TRBD1 (5 bases). The CDR3 has 15 residues. Germline assignment: CDR1 DFQATT and CDR2 SNEGSKA (reference sequence). V shed 3 bases and J shed 2 bases, with 14 bases lying between them. CDR3 in DNA: TGCAGTGCTAGTTCCCCATCGGGGGGCAATCAGCCCCAGCATTTT. This sequence encodes CSASSPSGGNQPQHF.

The rearrangement uses TRBV5-1 and TRBJ2-7, with D perhaps matching TRBD1 (6 bases). CDR3 size: 16 residues. From germline, CDR1 is SGHRS and CDR2 YFSETQ. V lost 1 base to trimming and J lost 2 bases, with 16 bases between them. CDR3 region: CASSLNPPTGTYEQYF. The CDR3, as DNA: TGCGCCAGCAGCTTGAACCCCCCGACAGGCACCTACGAGCAGTACTTC.

This clone came up once. The genes are TRBV27 and TRBJ2-5; 9 bases map to TRBD1. The V gene's germline CDR1 is MNHEY and CDR2 SMNVEV (reference sequence). After removal of 6 bases from V and 4 bases from J, the junction contained 6 bases not matched to a gene. The CDR3 has 14 residues. Here the CDR3 DNA reads TGTGCCAGCAGATTAGGACAGGGGTCAGAGACCCAGTACTTC. Translated, it gives CASRLGQGSETQYF.

This clone came up a few times. This chain joins TRBV12-3 or TRBV12-4 and TRBJ1-3, with D uncertain. This CDR3 spans 13 amino acids. The V and J ends lost 0 bases and 8 bases respectively, with 8 bases between them. CDR3: CASSLAAVDTIYF. As DNA, the CDR3 is TGTGCCAGCAGTTTAGCGGCGGTAGACACCATATATTTT.

J is TRBJ1-1 and V is TRBV12-3 or TRBV12-4; no clear D gene. The CDR3 is 13 amino acids. Trimming cost V 3 bases and J 1 base, with 6 bases left between them. CDR3: CASSFGQNTEAFF. In nucleotides, the CDR3 is TGTGCCAGCAGTTTTGGGCAGAACACTGAAGCTTTCTTT.

The rearrangement uses TRBV9 and TRBJ2-1; 7 nucleotides match TRBD1. The V segment lost 5 bases and the J segment 2 bases; nucleotides outside the gene matches: 10. CDR3 length: 16 amino acids. CDR1 is SGDLS and CDR2 is YYNGEE in the germline V gene. DNA for the CDR3: TGTGCCAGCAGTCGTAGGCAGACAGGGCCCTACAATGAGCAGTTCTTC. This gives the protein CASSRRQTGPYNEQFF.

The chain couples TRBV7-9 to TRBJ2-5, with D perhaps TRBD2 (6 bases). V was cut by 6 bases and J by 4 bases, with 15 bases left in between. Germline V lookup: CDR1 SEHNR, CDR2 FQNEAQ (reference sequence). The CDR3 has 14 amino acids. This CDR3 is CASSQTDYLETQYF. The CDR3 nucleotides are TGTGCCAGCAGTCAAACGGACTACCTAGAGACCCAGTACTTC.

The chain employs TRBV5-4 and TRBJ1-1; perhaps TRBD1 as D (5 bases). The V end lost 4 bases, the J end lost 1 base, and 8 bases lay between the germline ends. The CDR3 has 13 residues. Looked up from germline, CDR1 is SGHNT and CDR2 is YYREEE (reference sequence). The CDR3 region has the DNA TGTGCCAGCAGCGTCGACAGGAACACTGAAGCTTTCTTT. It is translated as CASSVDRNTEAFF.

The chain has TRBV5-4 and TRBJ1-4, with a tentative D call TRBD1 (5 bases). This CDR3 has 13 residues. Germline V gives CDR1 SGHNT, CDR2 YYREEE (reference sequence). The V end lost 0 bases, the J end lost 7 bases, and 7 bases lay between the germline ends. Written as DNA, the CDR3 is TGTGCCAGCAGCTTGGGGGGGGGTGAAAAACTGTTTTTT. As protein: CASSLGGGEKLFF.

The CDR3 DNA sequence: TGTGCCAGCAGCGTAGCTGAGAACACTGAAGCTTTCTTT. Protein: CASSVAENTEAFF. V and J are TRBV6-2 or TRBV6-3 and TRBJ1-1, with D uncertain. Trimming took 6 bases from V and 1 from J, leaving 9 bases between them. Germline V gene sequence: CDR1 MNHEY, CDR2 SVGEGT. The CDR3 consists of 13 residues.

The chain combines TRBV5-4 with TRBJ2-7; D might be TRBD2 (5 bases). V was shortened by 1 base and J by 3 bases, with 14 bases between the two germline ends. Per the germline V gene, CDR1 is SGHNT and CDR2 is YYREEE (reference sequence). CDR3 size: 15 residues. The CDR3 sequence is CASSLSRGFIYEQYF. CDR3 coding DNA: TGTGCCAGCAGCTTGTCACGAGGGTTCATCTACGAGCAGTACTTC.